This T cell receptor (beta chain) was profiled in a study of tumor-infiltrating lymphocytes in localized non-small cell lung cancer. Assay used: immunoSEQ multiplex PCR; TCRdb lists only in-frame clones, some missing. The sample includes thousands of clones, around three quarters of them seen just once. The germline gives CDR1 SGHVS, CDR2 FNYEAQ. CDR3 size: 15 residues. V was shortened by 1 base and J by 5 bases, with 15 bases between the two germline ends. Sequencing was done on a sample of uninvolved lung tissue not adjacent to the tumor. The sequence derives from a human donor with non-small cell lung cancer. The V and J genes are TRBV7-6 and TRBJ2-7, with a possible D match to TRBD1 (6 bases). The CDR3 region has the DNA TGTGCCAGCAGCTTAGTGGTGTGGGGGCTGGACGAGCAGTACTTC. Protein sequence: CASSLVVWGLDEQYF.